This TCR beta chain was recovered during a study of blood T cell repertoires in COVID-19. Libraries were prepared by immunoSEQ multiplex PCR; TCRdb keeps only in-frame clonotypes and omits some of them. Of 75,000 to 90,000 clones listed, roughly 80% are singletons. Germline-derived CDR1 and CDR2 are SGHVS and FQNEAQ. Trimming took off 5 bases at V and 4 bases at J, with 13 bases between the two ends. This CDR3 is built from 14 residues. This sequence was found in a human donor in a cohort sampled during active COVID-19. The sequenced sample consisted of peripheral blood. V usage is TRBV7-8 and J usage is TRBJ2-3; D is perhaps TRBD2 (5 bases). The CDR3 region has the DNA TGTGCCAGCAGCCCACTAGGTTTGGCAGATACGCAGTATTTT. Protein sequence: CASSPLGLADTQYF.